This TCR beta chain was sequenced during a study of T cells after yellow fever vaccination. The overall study: The SMART-Seq v4 Ultra Low Input method served to prepare the low-cell-number fractions. Study-wide results and caveats: Peak timing came faster in the weaker secondary response, day 5 versus 15. Most clones from primary vaccination were detected again post-booster (roughly 96% CD4, about 88% CD8). Any FACS-sorted repertoire could hold abundant clonotypes that contaminate it from the bulk population.

This clonotype was seen repeatedly, ten times or more. What it binds is not known. TCRdb fed the 5' RACE reads into MiXCR, producing one record per CDR3 protein. The top ten clones hold about 15% of a sample with about 400,000 distinct CDR3 sequences, more than 5.5% of them seen once. The CDR3 totals 15 residues. Germline assignment: CDR1 SQVTM and CDR2 ANQGSEA. The V end was cut by 7 bases, the J end by 2 bases, with 19 bases between. The sequenced sample was PBMCs, obtained 5 days after the yellow fever booster vaccination. The chain carries TRBV29-1 and TRBJ2-3; D may be TRBD1 (6 bases). The TCR originated in a man between 25 and 39 years old who received the YFV17D yellow fever vaccine. CDR3 coding DNA: TGCAGCGGCGCTACAGGGTCCGTTGCCACAGATACGCAGTATTTT. It yields the protein CSGATGSVATDTQYF.